The 12 T cell receptor beta chains below were found in one sample sequenced in a study of OX40 agonist ivuxolimab in advanced cancers. TCRdb keeps only in-frame clones here, not all; method: immunoSEQ multiplex PCR. The sample shows 50,000 to 60,000 clones, 70% to 90% of them seen only once. Source: CD4+ or CD8+ T cells sorted from blood, taken in a trial of the OX40 agonist ivuxolimab. The receptor source for this set is an adult with an advanced solid tumor such as melanoma, head and neck, liver or kidney cancer.

The rearrangement joins TRBV7-8 to TRBJ1-1; D is undetermined. Deletions cut 4 bases from V and 0 bases from J, with 9 bases between. The CDR3 is 14 amino acids. Germline lookup yields CDR1 SGHVS and CDR2 FQNEAQ. The CDR3 spells CASSSRRMNTEAFF. CDR3 nucleotides: TGTGCCAGCAGCTCAAGACGGATGAACACTGAAGCTTTCTTT.

The CDR3 region is CAIRETGFYEQYF. CDR3 sequence (DNA): TGTGCCATCAGAGAGACCGGGTTTTACGAGCAGTACTTC. The V gene is TRBV10-3, the J gene TRBJ2-7; D ambiguous. The CDR3 extends over 13 amino acids. V was clipped by 6 bases and J by 4 bases, with 13 bases between them. Germline CDR1 is ENHRY and CDR2 is SYGVKD.

V usage is TRBV5-5 and J usage is TRBJ2-5; no clear D gene. The CDR3 runs 14 residues. Germline lookup yields CDR1 SGHKS and CDR2 YYEKEE (reference sequence). V shed 4 bases and J shed 5 bases, with 15 bases lying between them. Written as DNA, the CDR3 is TGTGCCAGCAGCCTAACAAGGAAGGTGGAGACCCAGTACTTC. Its protein is CASSLTRKVETQYF.

This clone showed up just a few times. CDR3 coding DNA: TGCGCCAGCAGCTTGCGAGCACAGGGGTACGAGCAGTACTTC. It yields the protein CASSLRAQGYEQYF. The rearrangement joins TRBV5-1 to TRBJ2-7; 7 bases are a match to TRBD1. V trimming: 1 base; J trimming: 4 bases; junction bases outside the gene matches: 5. Germline V gene lookup returns CDR1 SGHRS and CDR2 YFSETQ. The CDR3 loop spans 14 amino acids.

This rearrangement joins TRBV18 to TRBJ1-5; D remains unclear. V lost 2 bases to trimming and J lost 4 bases, with 9 bases between them. The CDR3 contains 14 residues. Germline values: CDR1 KGHSH, CDR2 LQKENI. CDR3 bases: TGTGCCAGCTCACCAGCCCTTAATAATCAGCCCCAGCATTTT. It is translated as CASSPALNNQPQHF.

The chain couples TRBV6-5 to TRBJ1-2; possibly TRBD1 for D (6 bases). Germline-derived CDR1 and CDR2 are MNHEY and SVGAGI. The CDR3 is 15 amino acids. V shed 6 bases and J shed 5 bases, with 19 bases lying between them. The CDR3 loop is CASRRAAWDTYGYTF. The CDR3 coding sequence is TGTGCCAGCAGGCGGGCGGCCTGGGACACTTATGGCTACACCTTC.

The chain recombines TRBV5-1 with TRBJ1-3, with a tentative D call TRBD1 (6 bases). Trimming took off 7 bases at V and 0 bases at J, with 8 bases between the two ends. The germline V gene has CDR1 SGHRS and CDR2 YFSETQ. This CDR3 spans 13 amino acids. CDR3: CASGGGSGNTIYF. CDR3 DNA: TGCGCCAGCGGGGGCGGCTCTGGAAACACCATATATTTT.

The chain uses TRBV5-6 and TRBJ1-1, with 7 nucleotides matching TRBD1. Germline values: CDR1 SGHDT, CDR2 YYEEEE. V lost 2 bases, J lost 6 bases, and 7 bases stayed unmatched. The CDR3 totals 14 residues. The CDR3 reads CASSLMTGSAEAFF. In DNA, the CDR3 is TGTGCCAGCAGCTTAATGACAGGGAGTGCTGAAGCTTTCTTT.

This clone came up once. V and J are TRBV11-2 and TRBJ1-2; a possible D gene is TRBD1 (5 bases). Per the germline V gene, CDR1 is SGHAT and CDR2 is FQNNGV. This CDR3 contains 14 residues. The V end was cut by 5 bases, the J end by 0 bases, with 10 bases between. CDR3 in amino acids: CASSHGGANYGYTF. CDR3 in DNA: TGTGCCAGCAGCCACGGAGGGGCTAACTATGGCTACACCTTC.

This clone was observed a few times. The rearrangement uses TRBV5-1 and TRBJ2-2; D gene uncertain. Germline assignment: CDR1 SGHRS and CDR2 YFSETQ. The CDR3 runs 13 residues. V lost 4 bases to trimming and J lost 6 bases, with 10 bases between them. The CDR3 is CASSRWSPGELFF. CDR3 DNA sequence: TGCGCCAGCAGCCGGTGGTCCCCCGGGGAGCTGTTTTTT.

This clone was picked up one time. This sequence joins TRBV6-5 and TRBJ2-5, with D perhaps TRBD1 or TRBD2 (6 bases each). Trimming shortened V by 5 bases and J by 2 bases, and 15 bases separated the two germline ends. Germline V CDR1 and CDR2: MNHEY, SVGAGI. CDR3 length: 15 residues. For the CDR3, the DNA is TGTGCCAGCAGTCCACAAAGGGGGGTACAAGAGACCCAGTACTTC. Translated: CASSPQRGVQETQYF.

V is TRBV12-5 and J is TRBJ2-2; D uncertain. This CDR3 spans 14 amino acids. V gave up 0 bases and J gave up 4 bases, with 6 bases separating them. Germline V CDR1 and CDR2: LGHNT, FRNRAP. The DNA for the CDR3 is TGTGCTAGTGGTTTGGTCGGTACCACCGGGGAGCTGTTTTTT. Translating gives CASGLVGTTGELFF. Full variable domain (outside the CDR3, taken from reference TRBV12-5 and TRBJ2-2): DARVTQTPRHKVTEMGQEVTMRCQPILGHNTVFWYRQTMMQGLELLAYFRNRAPLDDSGMPKDRFSAEMPDATLATLKIQPSEPRDSAVYFCASGLVGTTGELFFGEGSRLTVL.